Included here is one T cell receptor beta chain sequence, with context. Its antigen is unknown. The sample holds no much larger clone one base away, and base qualities are not on file. The data were taken from a study of graft-versus-host responses after intestinal transplantation listed by TCRdb under 2021. Notes on the research overall: The transplants that recipients received were multivisceral, liver-intestinal, or isolated intestinal. Every recipient was given anti-thymocyte globulin induction, followed by roughly 3 years of maintenance tacrolimus and steroids. Graft-versus-host and host-versus-graft alloreactive T cell clones were tracked in the graft, circulation and bone marrow after intestinal transplantation using bulk TCR-beta CDR3 sequencing. To identify alloreactive clones, pre-transplant mixed lymphocyte reaction products were sequenced and compared with unstimulated pre-transplant donor and recipient T cells. The cohort enrolled some 23 intestinal transplant recipients, one of whom was a retransplant, and a few patients without pretransplant specimens were excluded. A peak of at least 4% donor T cells among recipient peripheral blood mononuclear cells was the definition used for donor T cell macrochimerism. Samples from three later patients were sequenced in-house on an Illumina MiSeq with MiXCR processing rather than by the commercial service.

Library preparation was by the immunoSEQ multiplex PCR assay. For most patients, genomic DNA was subjected to high-throughput TCR-beta CDR3 sequencing by Adaptive Biotechnologies. The source study handled its data this way. Adaptive's ImmunoSEQ software was the source of the TCR sequencing data for over 15 patients, while a few other patients were processed with MiXCR and VDJtools. CDR3 nucleotide sequences shared between donor and recipient were removed because their origin could not be assigned. At least 2-fold expansion over unstimulated cells and a minimum CFSE-low frequency of 0.002% (template counts) or 0.001% (read counts) were required for clones to be classified as alloreactive. Mappable clones were those detected in sequenced pre-transplant spleen, lymph node, or MLR CFSE-low populations of the donor or recipient. Cumulative frequency of alloreactive clones was calculated as a percentage of all sequences weighted by copy number. TCRdb re-hosts the immuneACCESS table, in-frame sequences only. Its copies lack some clones; in the studies checked, an unresolved V gene accounts for under half of them, and the cause for the rest is not known. That table is the source of V, J and clone size, and D and trimming were worked out from the DNA. For this sample there are nearly 30,000 clones; over 60% appear just once. The ten biggest clones cover approximately 3% of the sample.

General study outcomes and caveats: High GvH to HvG T cell clonal ratios were observed in the allografts of patients with donor T cell macrochimerism. The relatively low number and heterogeneity of intestinal transplant patients limited the conclusions. Early after transplant, declines in HvG clones were associated with peak levels of circulating GvH clones. GvH clones were found in recipient bone marrow, and some of the GvH clones appeared earlier in ileal mucosa or blood, which is consistent with an intestinal mucosal origin.

V is pared back by 6 bases and J by 4 bases, with 10 bases lying between the germline termini. Via the germline V gene (reference sequence), CDR1 is LNHNV and CDR2 YYDKDF. Spanning cysteine to phenylalanine, the CDR3 consists of 13 amino acids. The read is trimmed to its CDR3 DNA, 39 bases read in frame from base 1. Dithiothreitol, EDTA incubations and collagenase D digestion were used to isolate intraepithelial and lamina propria lymphocytes from graft specimens. Bulk TCR-beta sequencing was performed on serial intestinal graft biopsy specimens collected as late as 600 days after transplant. The sequence links TRBV15 to TRBJ2-1, with the identity of the D gene unclear. The TCR sequence derives from a human patient who received an intestinal transplant, so some T cells may come from the graft donor. This specimen consisted of ileum tissue, obtained 98 days after intestinal transplantation. The DNA sequence follows: TGTGCCACCAGGTGGATAGGGTACAATGAGCAGTTCTTC. Its coded protein is CATRWIGYNEQFF.